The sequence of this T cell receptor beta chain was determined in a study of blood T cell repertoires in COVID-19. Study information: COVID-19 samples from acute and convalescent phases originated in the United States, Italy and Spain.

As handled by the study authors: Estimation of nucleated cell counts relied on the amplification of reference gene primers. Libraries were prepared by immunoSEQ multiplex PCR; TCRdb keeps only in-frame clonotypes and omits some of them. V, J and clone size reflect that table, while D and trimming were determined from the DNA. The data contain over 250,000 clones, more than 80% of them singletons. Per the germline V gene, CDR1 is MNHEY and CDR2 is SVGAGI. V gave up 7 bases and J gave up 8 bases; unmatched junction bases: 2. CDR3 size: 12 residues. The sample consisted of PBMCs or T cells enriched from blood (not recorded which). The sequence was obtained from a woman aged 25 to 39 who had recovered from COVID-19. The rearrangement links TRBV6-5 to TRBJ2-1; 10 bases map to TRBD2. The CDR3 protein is CASTSGSDEQFF. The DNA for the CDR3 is TGTGCCAGCACTAGCGGGAGCGATGAGCAGTTCTTC.